This T cell receptor (beta chain) is drawn from a study of regulatory T cells in long-lasting Graves disease. Study results and caveats: The persistent group shared 2,741 public clonotypes, more than the 950 to 1,000 shared by new patients. TCR diversity in persistent Graves' patients was below that of newly diagnosed ones.

Comments on this clonotype: Its antigen remains unknown.

Relying on iRepertoire HTBI primers and Arm-PCR of CDR3 regions, the team built TCR beta libraries. Using its own MiXCR run on the multiplex PCR reads, TCRdb lists one record per CDR3 protein. Of about 310,000 distinct CDR3 sequences in the sample, 20% to 25% were seen once. Trimming removed 1 base from V and 5 bases from J, with 18 bases in between. This CDR3 comprises 15 residues. Germline loops: CDR1 GTSNPN, CDR2 SVGIG (reference sequence). Stated time point: persistent/refractory GD, antithyroid drugs over 5 years with positive TRAb. The authors made the TCR library using RNA they extracted from PBMCs.

The chain is built from TRBV30 and TRBJ2-7; TRBD2 is a possible D gene (5 bases). This receptor was obtained from a female donor with Graves disease. The sequencing here drew on peripheral blood mononuclear cells (PBMCs), taken when the disease was refractory, from a patient treated with antithyroid drugs. DNA of the CDR3: TGTGCCTGGAGTGCCGACCGGGGTGTAATGAACGAGCAGTACTTC. Translating it yields CAWSADRGVMNEQYF.